Listed here are 21 T cell receptor beta chains from one sample, sequenced in a study of cytomegalovirus exposure and HLA in healthy donors. Primers for the PCR totalled 60 Vbeta and 13 Jbeta. The method was immunoSEQ multiplex PCR; TCRdb's version includes in-frame clones alone and lacks a portion of them. The sample consists of 100,000 to 150,000 clones, over 60% of them appearing once. Sequenced material: PBMCs. These receptors originate from a middle-aged woman in good health and CMV-seropositive.

DNA of the CDR3: TGCAGCGTTCCCGGCGGGAGGGCCGGGGATGAGCAGTTCTTC. Translation: CSVPGGRAGDEQFF. This chain joins TRBV29-1 and TRBJ2-1, with TRBD2 matching over 9 bases. In germline, CDR1 is SQVTM, CDR2 ANQGSEA. J was trimmed by 8 bases and V by 5 bases; bases with no gene match: 10. This CDR3 region has 14 residues.

As to this clone: At the DNA level, this CDR3 is encoded by other sequences in the same sample as well. This chain uses TRBV30 with TRBJ2-7; 10 nucleotides agree with TRBD1. Germline CDR1 is GTSNPN and CDR2 is SVGIG (reference sequence). The CDR3 is 13 amino acids. The ends lost 0 bases at V and 6 bases at J; junction bases unmatched: 2. CDR3 amino acids: CAWSVGTGAEQYF. DNA of the CDR3: TGTGCCTGGAGTGTGGGGACAGGGGCCGAGCAGTACTTC.

The chain uses TRBV7-8 and TRBJ2-1; D may be TRBD1 (6 bases). The length of the CDR3 is 16 residues. Germline CDR1 SGHVS, CDR2 FQNEAQ. V was clipped by 4 bases and J by 7 bases, with 20 bases between them. CDR3: CASSSIRGEQRNEQFF. CDR3 bases: TGTGCCAGCAGCTCCATCAGGGGCGAACAAAGGAATGAGCAGTTCTTC.

This sequence joins TRBV28 and TRBJ1-1, with D perhaps TRBD1 (5 bases). CDR1 is MDHEN and CDR2 is SYDVKM in the germline V gene. Between the trimmed V and J ends, which lost 2 bases and 1 base, there was a span of 11 bases. The CDR3 runs 15 residues. CDR3 nucleotide sequence: TGTGCCAGCAGTTTAACAGGCCCCCCGAACACTGAAGCTTTCTTT. Its protein is CASSLTGPPNTEAFF. Variable domain in full (rest from reference TRBV28 and TRBJ1-1): DVKVTQSSRYLVKRTGEKVFLECVQDMDHENMFWYRQDPGLGLRLIYFSYDVKMKEKGDIPEGYSVSREKKERFSLILESASTNQTSMYLCASSLTGPPNTEAFFGQGTRLTVV.

The chain employs TRBV5-4 and TRBJ1-1; 9 bases are shared with TRBD1. CDR3 length: 17 residues. Germline trimming cut 0 bases from V and 5 bases from J; bases unmatched to any gene: 11. Per the germline V gene, CDR1 is SGHNT and CDR2 is YYREEE (reference sequence). Here the CDR3 reads CASSLDDRGVRETEAFF. CDR3 DNA sequence: TGTGCCAGCAGCTTGGACGACAGGGGGGTACGGGAGACTGAAGCTTTCTTT.

J is TRBJ1-2 and V is TRBV4-3; D unclear. This CDR3 region has 14 residues. V was clipped by 8 bases and J by 4 bases, with 17 bases between them. CDR1 is LGHNA, CDR2 YSLEER, per germline. As DNA, the CDR3 is TGCGCCAGCTCCCCCACGTTCGATAGCTATGGCTACACCTTC. It specifies CASSPTFDSYGYTF.

J is TRBJ2-1 and V is TRBV7-2, with TRBD2 matching 7 bases. CDR3 size: 16 residues. V gave up 1 base and J gave up 7 bases; unmatched junction bases: 10. Germline CDR1 SGHTA, CDR2 FQGNSA. The CDR3 nucleotides read TGTGCCAGCAGCTTAGATCACGCGGGAGCGGGTAATGAGCAGTTCTTC. It encodes CASSLDHAGAGNEQFF.

The chain combines TRBV5-1 with TRBJ2-1; the match to TRBD2 covers 15 bases. The CDR3 contains 15 residues. The V gene's germline CDR1 is SGHRS and CDR2 YFSETQ. After removal of 0 bases from V and 14 bases from J, the junction contained 6 bases not matched to a gene. This CDR3 reads CASSLEGLAGGEEFF. The CDR3 DNA reads TGCGCCAGCAGCTTGGAGGGACTAGCGGGAGGAGAGGAGTTCTTC.

The chain has TRBV30 and TRBJ2-7, with D unclear. Germline CDR1 reads GTSNPN; CDR2 reads SVGIG (reference sequence). V was clipped by 7 bases and J by 2 bases, with 12 bases between them. The CDR3 contains 12 residues. The CDR3 reads CALQMNTYEQYF. As DNA, the CDR3 is TGTGCCTTACAAATGAACACCTACGAGCAGTACTTC.

The chain joins TRBV6-1 to TRBJ2-7; a possible D gene is TRBD1 (6 bases). This CDR3 contains 15 residues. V lost 7 bases and J lost 5, with 21 bases in between. From germline, CDR1 is MNHNS and CDR2 SASEGT. The CDR3 reads CASTERRGRVNEQYF. DNA of the CDR3: TGTGCCAGCACAGAACGCAGGGGAAGGGTTAACGAGCAGTACTTC.

This clone has more than one count but fewer than ten. For the CDR3, the DNA is TGCGCCAGCAGCCTAGGGGGTGCTGGGGCCAACGTCCTGACTTTC. Encoded protein: CASSLGGAGANVLTF. The chain couples TRBV5-1 to TRBJ2-6, with D maybe TRBD1 (6 bases). The CDR3 spans 15 residues. Germline CDR1 reads SGHRS; CDR2 reads YFSETQ. Trimming removed 4 bases from V and 2 bases from J, with 10 bases in between. The whole variable domain, remainder taken from reference TRBV5-1 and TRBJ2-6, is KAGVTQTPRYLIKTRGQQVTLSCSPISGHRSVSWYQQTPGQGLQFLFEYFSETQRNKGNFPGRFSGRQFSNSRSEMNVSTLELGDSALYLCASSLGGAGANVLTFGAGSRLTVL.

This clone occurred a few times. The V and J genes are TRBV15 and TRBJ2-2, with TRBD1 as a possible D gene (5 bases). Trimming cost V 1 base and J 6 bases, with 6 bases left between them. This CDR3 has 13 amino acids. Germline CDR1 LNHNV, CDR2 YYDKDF (reference sequence). CDR3 bases: TGTGCCACCAGCAGAGTAGGGGCCGGGGAGCTGTTTTTT. It yields the protein CATSRVGAGELFF.

V and J are TRBV5-1 and TRBJ2-7, with 11 positions matching TRBD2. CDR1 SGHRS and CDR2 YFSETQ come from the germline V gene. The CDR3 is 16 residues long. The J segment lost 4 bases and the V segment lost 0 bases, leaving 6 bases of the junction unmatched. The CDR3 reads CASSLDRGLAEYEQYF. Here the CDR3 DNA reads TGCGCCAGCAGCTTGGACAGGGGACTAGCGGAATACGAGCAGTACTTC.

The J gene is TRBJ1-2, the V gene TRBV27; D is unresolved. The germline V gene encodes CDR1 MNHEY and CDR2 SMNVEV (reference sequence). The V end was cut by 4 bases, the J end by 1 base, with 7 bases between. The CDR3 loop spans 13 amino acids. CDR3 nucleotide sequence: TGTGCCAGCAGTTCTCACAGTAACTATGGCTACACCTTC. Translation gives CASSSHSNYGYTF.

The rearrangement links TRBV11-2 to TRBJ2-7, with D unclear. CDR3 length: 12 amino acids. The V gene lost 6 bases and the J gene lost 0 bases, with 6 bases spanning the gap. Germline assignment: CDR1 SGHAT and CDR2 FQNNGV. CDR3 in amino acids: CASRLGSYEQYF. CDR3 nucleotide sequence: TGTGCCAGCAGGCTCGGCTCCTACGAGCAGTACTTC.

The chain links TRBV30 to TRBJ2-5; no clear D. The CDR3 sequence is 11 residues long. The germline V and J ends were trimmed by 0 bases and 5 bases, with 4 bases remaining between them. Germline V gives CDR1 GTSNPN, CDR2 SVGIG (reference sequence). The CDR3 nucleotides are TGTGCCTGGAGTGTTCGGGAGACCCAGTACTTC. The encoded protein is CAWSVRETQYF.

The V and J genes are TRBV5-1 and TRBJ2-3, with 9 bases aligning to TRBD2. The J segment lost 1 base and the V segment lost 4 bases, leaving 4 bases of the junction unmatched. The germline V gene has CDR1 SGHRS and CDR2 YFSETQ. The length of the CDR3 is 15 residues. For the CDR3, the DNA is TGCGCCAGCAGCCCTAGGACTAGCGGCACAGATACGCAGTATTTT. It translates to CASSPRTSGTDTQYF.

This clone was found a few times. V gene TRBV5-6 combines with J gene TRBJ2-7; TRBD2 matches at 8 bases. The V segment lost 0 bases and the J segment 6 bases; nucleotides outside the gene matches: 8. The CDR3 is 15 residues long. CDR1 SGHDT and CDR2 YYEEEE come from the germline V gene. The CDR3 sequence is CASSLGAGVTGEQYF. The CDR3 nucleotides are TGTGCCAGCAGCTTGGGAGCGGGGGTCACCGGCGAGCAGTACTTC. The full variable domain, rest sourced from reference TRBV5-6 and TRBJ2-7, is DAGVTQSPTHLIKTRGQQVTLRCSPKSGHDTVSWYQQALGQGPQFIFQYYEEEERQRGNFPDRFSGHQFPNYSSELNVNALLLGDSALYLCASSLGAGVTGEQYFGPGTRLTVT.

The rearrangement links TRBV5-1 to TRBJ2-7; 15 bases agree with TRBD2. J gave up 11 bases and V 0 bases, and 3 bases lay outside the gene matches. The CDR3 consists of 14 residues. Germline V lookup: CDR1 SGHRS, CDR2 YFSETQ. CDR3 DNA sequence: TGCGCCAGCAGCTTGGGGACTAGCGGGGGGGCCGAGTACTTC. This gives the protein CASSLGTSGGAEYF. Full variable domain (remainder filled in from reference TRBV5-1 and TRBJ2-7): KAGVTQTPRYLIKTRGQQVTLSCSPISGHRSVSWYQQTPGQGLQFLFEYFSETQRNKGNFPGRFSGRQFSNSRSEMNVSTLELGDSALYLCASSLGTSGGAEYFGPGTRLTVT.

The chain has TRBV5-1 and TRBJ1-3, with D maybe TRBD1 (6 bases). The CDR3 runs to 19 residues. Germline loops: CDR1 SGHRS, CDR2 YFSETQ. Deletions cut 0 bases from V and 4 bases from J, with 23 bases between. In nucleotides, the CDR3 is TGCGCCAGCAGCTTGGCCCCTACAGGGAGTAGTTCAACAGGAAACACCATATATTTT. Its protein is CASSLAPTGSSSTGNTIYF.

This sequence joins TRBV19 and TRBJ1-2; D possibly corresponds to TRBD1 (5 bases). The CDR3 extends over 14 amino acids. The V gene lost 5 bases and the J gene lost 5 bases, with 15 bases spanning the gap. The germline gives CDR1 LNHDA, CDR2 SQIVND (reference sequence). The CDR3: CASSPSGVKYGYTF. In nucleotides, the CDR3 is TGTGCCAGTAGTCCCTCGGGGGTTAAGTATGGCTACACCTTC.